This entry lists 21 T cell receptor beta chains sequenced from one sample in a study of PD-1 blockade in classical Hodgkin lymphoma. This sample's time point: cycle 4 day 1 (C4D1), after five to seven weeks of nivolumab. Each and every patient relapsed after autologous stem cell transplantation, and patients got differing brentuximab vedotin exposure. Magnetic negative selection served to purify CD4+ T cells out of PBMCs that had been thawed. This table comes from immunoSEQ multiplex PCR, and its TCRdb copy is limited to in-frame clones, with some not included. The data contain about 30,000 clones, about 88% of them seen just once; the ten biggest clones take up less than 0.5%. This material consisted of CD4+ T cells from blood, taken before the fourth cycle of nivolumab. These receptors came from a human donor with classical Hodgkin lymphoma.

The chain employs TRBV5-4 and TRBJ2-2; TRBD2 matches at 13 bases. The germline V gene has CDR1 SGHNT and CDR2 YYREEE (reference sequence). V lost 4 bases and J lost 5; bases outside the gene matches: 2. CDR3 length: 15 amino acids. The CDR3 loop reads CASSQGLAGTGELFF. CDR3 coding DNA: TGTGCCAGCAGCCAGGGACTAGCGGGAACCGGGGAGCTGTTTTTT.

The rearrangement uses TRBV6-4 and TRBJ2-3; D tentatively reads TRBD1 or TRBD2 (5 bases each). The germline V gene encodes CDR1 MRHNA and CDR2 SNTAGT. V was trimmed by 2 bases and J by 3 bases, leaving 6 bases between them. The CDR3 is 13 residues long. The CDR3 nucleotides read TGTGCCAGCAGTGACGGGGGAACAGATACGCAGTATTTT. This encodes CASSDGGTDTQYF.

This clone has more than one count but fewer than ten. This sequence joins TRBV2 and TRBJ1-4; no definite D call. Germline CDR1 is SNHLY and CDR2 is FYNNEI. Trimming pared 4 bases from V and 7 bases from J, leaving 13 bases between. CDR3 length: 14 amino acids. The CDR3 DNA follows: TGTGCCAGCAGTGTTCAGGAAAGAGGTGAAAAACTGTTTTTT. Translating gives CASSVQERGEKLFF.

A single count supports this clone. The chain employs TRBV2 and TRBJ2-1; tentatively, D is TRBD2 (6 bases). Germline CDR1 is SNHLY and CDR2 is FYNNEI. The V end was cut by 6 bases, the J end by 2 bases, with 8 bases between. There are 13 residues in the CDR3. CDR3 region: CASSGGPYNEQFF. The CDR3 coding sequence is TGTGCCAGCAGCGGGGGTCCCTACAATGAGCAGTTCTTC.

The genes are TRBV5-8 and TRBJ2-7, with a tentative D call TRBD2 (5 bases). From germline, CDR1 is SGHTS and CDR2 YDEGEE. The CDR3 has 13 residues. The V end lost 3 bases, the J end lost 4 bases, and 11 bases lay between the germline ends. In nucleotides, the CDR3 is TGTGCCAGCAGCTCGCGGAGGCGATACGAGCAGTACTTC. Translated: CASSSRRRYEQYF.

The chain recombines TRBV5-1 with TRBJ1-3; TRBD1 is a possible D gene (6 bases). V lost 2 bases and J lost 4, with 10 bases in between. The V gene's germline CDR1 is SGHRS and CDR2 YFSETQ. The CDR3 consists of 14 residues. The CDR3, as DNA: TGCGCCAGCAGCTTAGGACAGCTCGGAAACACCATATATTTT. The encoded protein is CASSLGQLGNTIYF.

This clone occurred once. The J gene is TRBJ1-2, the V gene TRBV28, with TRBD1 as a possible D gene (6 bases). CDR1 is MDHEN and CDR2 is SYDVKM in the germline V gene. The CDR3 covers 17 residues. The V end lost 3 bases, the J end lost 7 bases, and 24 bases lay between the germline ends. The CDR3 protein is CASSFPALWGGQGGYTF. The CDR3 DNA is TGTGCCAGCAGTTTTCCAGCCCTTTGGGGGGGGCAGGGTGGCTACACCTTC.

The CDR3 is CASSPGQGQDTIYF. In DNA form, the CDR3 reads TGTGCCAGCTCACCGGGACAGGGGCAGGACACCATATATTTT. The chain combines TRBV18 with TRBJ1-3; 10 bases line up with TRBD1. CDR3 length: 14 residues. V trimming: 3 bases; J trimming: 8 bases; junction bases outside the gene matches: 4. Germline V gives CDR1 KGHSH, CDR2 LQKENI.

The gene calls are TRBV6-5 and TRBJ1-1; D perhaps matches TRBD1 (6 bases). The CDR3 loop spans 16 amino acids. Germline CDR1 is MNHEY and CDR2 is SVGAGI. V lost 0 bases to trimming and J lost 6 bases, with 17 bases between them. The CDR3, as DNA: TGTGCCAGCAGTTACTCTCCGGTTCCGGGGGCCGCTGAAGCTTTCTTT. This encodes CASSYSPVPGAAEAFF.

J is TRBJ2-7 and V is TRBV28; D possibly corresponds to TRBD2 (6 bases). Trimming cost V 7 bases and J 3 bases, with 13 bases left between them. This CDR3 region has 13 residues. Germline V gene data show CDR1 as MDHEN and CDR2 as SYDVKM. In nucleotides, the CDR3 is TGTGCCAGCACTATAGGAGGGAGCTACGAGCAGTACTTC. Amino acid sequence: CASTIGGSYEQYF.

V is TRBV5-4 and J is TRBJ1-1, with unresolved D. The CDR3 spans 15 residues. Trimming took off 4 bases at V and 1 base at J, with 14 bases between the two ends. CDR1 and CDR2 from the germline V gene are SGHNT and YYREEE (reference sequence). Here the CDR3 reads CASSPPGLENTEAFF. In DNA form, the CDR3 reads TGTGCCAGCAGCCCCCCCGGTTTGGAGAACACTGAAGCTTTCTTT.

V is TRBV19 and J is TRBJ2-6, with D tentatively TRBD1 (6 bases). V gave up 5 bases and J gave up 0 bases, with 14 bases separating them. There are 17 residues in the CDR3. The germline V gene has CDR1 LNHDA and CDR2 SQIVND (reference sequence). CDR3 region: CASSPARGPSGANVLTF. The CDR3 DNA reads as TGTGCCAGTAGTCCCGCCAGGGGCCCCTCTGGGGCCAACGTCCTGACTTTC.

This chain's CDR3 is CASSLPFPGTGDNEKLFF. CDR3 coding DNA: TGTGCCAGCAGCTTACCCTTCCCCGGGACAGGGGATAATGAAAAACTGTTTTTT. The genes are TRBV7-9 and TRBJ1-4, with 10 bases that match TRBD1. J was trimmed by 4 bases and V by 2 bases; bases with no gene match: 10. CDR1 SEHNR and CDR2 FQNEAQ come from the germline V gene (reference sequence). CDR3 length: 18 amino acids. The whole variable domain, remainder taken from reference TRBV7-9 and TRBJ1-4, is DTGVSQNPRHKITKRGQNVTFRCDPISEHNRLYWYRQTLGQGPEFLTYFQNEAQLEKSRLLSDRFSAERPKGSFSTLEIQRTEQGDSAMYLCASSLPFPGTGDNEKLFFGSGTQLSVL.

The V gene is TRBV28, the J gene TRBJ2-7, with 14 bases lining up with TRBD2. V lost 2 bases, J lost 5 bases, and 8 bases stayed unmatched. CDR1 and CDR2 (germline): MDHEN, SYDVKM. This CDR3 is 17 amino acids long. DNA for the CDR3: TGTGCCAGCAGTTTAGGGGGACTAGCGGGGGTTCTCGACGAGCAGTACTTC. As protein: CASSLGGLAGVLDEQYF.

The rearrangement uses TRBV7-2 and TRBJ2-5, with TRBD2 as a possible D gene (5 bases). The CDR3 runs 14 residues. V dropped 4 bases and J dropped 3 bases, with 12 bases sitting between them. Germline CDR1 is SGHTA and CDR2 is FQGNSA. The CDR3 nucleotides read TGTGCCAGCAGCTCCGGGATCCACAAAGAGACCCAGTACTTC. As protein: CASSSGIHKETQYF.

J is TRBJ2-3 and V is TRBV5-1; D uncertain. The CDR3 covers 12 residues. The V end was cut by 0 bases, the J end by 4 bases, with 3 bases between. From germline, CDR1 is SGHRS and CDR2 YFSETQ. The CDR3 DNA is TGCGCCAGCAGCTTGGGGGCAGATACGCAGTATTTT. Residues: CASSLGADTQYF.

The chain links TRBV28 to TRBJ2-7, with no clear D. The V end was cut by 1 base, the J end by 3 bases, with 10 bases between. Germline V gene data show CDR1 as MDHEN and CDR2 as SYDVKM. The CDR3 sequence is 14 residues long. The CDR3 region is CASSLSSVGYEQYF. CDR3 nucleotide sequence: TGTGCCAGCAGTTTATCGAGTGTCGGCTACGAGCAGTACTTC.

This clone was seen only once. In DNA form, the CDR3 reads TGTGCCAGCAGCTGGGTTAGCGGGGGCCTGGGGGAGACCCAGTACTTC. Amino acids: CASSWVSGGLGETQYF. The rearrangement joins TRBV7-2 to TRBJ2-5, with TRBD2 identical over 9 bases. The CDR3 sequence is 16 residues long. CDR1 and CDR2 from the germline V gene are SGHTA and FQGNSA. V lost 4 bases and J lost 5; bases outside the gene matches: 11.

The chain uses TRBV28 and TRBJ1-5; D unresolved. This CDR3 spans 13 amino acids. Trimming took off 6 bases at V and 2 bases at J, with 8 bases between the two ends. In germline, CDR1 is MDHEN, CDR2 SYDVKM. CDR3 protein: CASRVEGNQPQHF. The CDR3, as DNA: TGTGCCAGCAGGGTTGAAGGCAATCAGCCCCAGCATTTT.

V usage is TRBV10-3 and J usage is TRBJ2-1; D remains unclear. CDR1 ENHRY and CDR2 SYGVKD come from the germline V gene. The CDR3 spans 11 residues. V was shortened by 0 bases and J by 13 bases, with 7 bases between the two germline ends. The CDR3 bases are TGTGCCATCAGTGAGTCGCAGGATCAGTTCTTC. Translating it yields CAISESQDQFF.

In its sample, this clone was seen a few times. The V gene is TRBV7-5, the J gene TRBJ2-1; the table gives TRBD2 as D, unverified against the DNA. TRBV7-5 is tagged as a pseudogene. CDR3 size: 17 residues. The CDR3 spells CVRSPPGLAFSYNEQFF. CDR3 sequence (DNA): TGTGTCAGAAGCCCCCCGGGACTAGCGTTCTCCTACAATGAGCAGTTCTTC.